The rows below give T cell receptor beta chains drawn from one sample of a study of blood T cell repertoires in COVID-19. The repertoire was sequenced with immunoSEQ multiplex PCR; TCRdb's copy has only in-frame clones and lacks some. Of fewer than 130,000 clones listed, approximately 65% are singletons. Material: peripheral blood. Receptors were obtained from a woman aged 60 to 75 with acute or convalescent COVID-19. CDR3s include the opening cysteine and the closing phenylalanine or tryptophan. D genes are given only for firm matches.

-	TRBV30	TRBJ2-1	CAWHKDRQYNEQFF
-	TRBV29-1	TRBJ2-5	CSAVGGGETQYF
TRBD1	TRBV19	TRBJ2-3	CASSETGRGTDTQYF
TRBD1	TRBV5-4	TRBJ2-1	CASSLGQGREQFF
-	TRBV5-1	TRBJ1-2	CASSLDRPNYGYTF
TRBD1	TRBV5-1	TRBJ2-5	CASRRMTGNQETQYF
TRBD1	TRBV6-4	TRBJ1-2	CASRPTGQGVSYTF
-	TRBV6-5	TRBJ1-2	CASSLTEGAYGYTF
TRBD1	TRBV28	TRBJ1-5	CASLTGGGQPQHF
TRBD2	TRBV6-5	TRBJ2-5	CASSYRSGGGQETQYF
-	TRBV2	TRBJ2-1	CASRRTESSYNEQFF
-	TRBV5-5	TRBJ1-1	CASSSLQGAEAFF
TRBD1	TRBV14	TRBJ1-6	CASSRPPGTGKNSPLHF
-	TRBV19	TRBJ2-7	CASSISLETASYF
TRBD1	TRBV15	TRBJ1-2	CATSRGDRDYGYTF
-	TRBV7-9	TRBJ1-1	CASSLAGGTDRNTEAFF
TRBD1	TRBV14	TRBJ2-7	CASSQSLGQGHEQYF
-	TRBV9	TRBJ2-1	CASSVTTRGNEQFF
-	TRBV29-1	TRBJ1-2	CSVDAEAHNYGYTF
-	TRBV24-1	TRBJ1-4	CATSDTGTTNEKLFF
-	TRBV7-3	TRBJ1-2	CASSLNSNYGYTF
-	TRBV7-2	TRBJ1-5	CASSLEGGNQPQHF
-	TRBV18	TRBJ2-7	CASSPLDMGYEQYF
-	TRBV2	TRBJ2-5	CASSPQETQYF
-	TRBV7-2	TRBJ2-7	CASSYQGKGQYEQYF
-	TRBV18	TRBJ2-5	CASSNQETQYF
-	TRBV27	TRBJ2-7	CASGRQGFNNEQYF
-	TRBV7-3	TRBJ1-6	CASSLGGGDSPLHF